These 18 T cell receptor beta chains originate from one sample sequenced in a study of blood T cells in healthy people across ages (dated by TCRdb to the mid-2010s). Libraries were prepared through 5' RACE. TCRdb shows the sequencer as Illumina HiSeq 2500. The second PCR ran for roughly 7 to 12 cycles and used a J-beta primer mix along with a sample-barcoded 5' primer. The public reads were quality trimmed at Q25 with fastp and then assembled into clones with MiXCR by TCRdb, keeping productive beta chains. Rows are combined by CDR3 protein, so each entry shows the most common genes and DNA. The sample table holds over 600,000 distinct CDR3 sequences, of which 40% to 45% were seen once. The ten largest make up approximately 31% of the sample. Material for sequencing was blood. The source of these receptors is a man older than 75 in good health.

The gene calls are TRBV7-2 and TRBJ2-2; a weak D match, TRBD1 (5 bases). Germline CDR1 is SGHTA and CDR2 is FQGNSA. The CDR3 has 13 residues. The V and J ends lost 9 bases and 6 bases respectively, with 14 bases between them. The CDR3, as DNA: TGTGCCAGTCAGGGTTCACGGGCCGGGGAGCTGTTTTTT. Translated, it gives CASQGSRAGELFF.

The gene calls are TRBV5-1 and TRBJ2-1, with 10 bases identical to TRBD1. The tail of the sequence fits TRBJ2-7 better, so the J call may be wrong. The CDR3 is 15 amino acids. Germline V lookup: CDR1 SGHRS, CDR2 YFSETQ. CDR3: CASSLDTGQGYEQYF. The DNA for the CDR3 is TGCGCCAGCAGCTTGGATACGGGACAGGGGTACGAGCAGTACTTC.

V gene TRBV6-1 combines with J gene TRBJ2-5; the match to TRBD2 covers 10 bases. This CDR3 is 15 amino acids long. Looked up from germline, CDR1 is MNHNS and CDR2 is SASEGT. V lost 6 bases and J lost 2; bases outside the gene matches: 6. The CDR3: CASRLAGLIQETQYF. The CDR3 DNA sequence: TGTGCCAGCAGACTAGCGGGATTGATACAAGAGACCCAGTACTTC.

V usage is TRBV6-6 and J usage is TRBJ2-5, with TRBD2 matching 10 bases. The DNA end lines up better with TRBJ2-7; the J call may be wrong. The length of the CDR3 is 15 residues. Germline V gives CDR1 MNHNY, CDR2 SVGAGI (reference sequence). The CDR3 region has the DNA TGTGCCAGCAGTTTACGCCTAGCGGGAGTATACGAGCAGTACTTC. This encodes CASSLRLAGVYEQYF.

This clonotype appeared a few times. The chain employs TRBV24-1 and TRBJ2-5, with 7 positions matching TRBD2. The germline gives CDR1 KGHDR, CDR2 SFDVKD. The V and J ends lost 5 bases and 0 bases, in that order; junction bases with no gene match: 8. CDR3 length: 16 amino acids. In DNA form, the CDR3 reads TGTGCCACCAGTGGGGCTAGCGGATCGTACCAAGAGACCCAGTACTTC. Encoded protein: CATSGASGSYQETQYF.

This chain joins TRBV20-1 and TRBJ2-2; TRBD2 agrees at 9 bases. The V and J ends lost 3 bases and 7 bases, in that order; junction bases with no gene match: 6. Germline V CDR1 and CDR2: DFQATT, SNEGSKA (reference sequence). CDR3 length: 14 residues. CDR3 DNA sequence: TGCAGTGCTAGGGGACTAGCATCAATCGGGGAGCTGTTTTTT. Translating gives CSARGLASIGELFF.

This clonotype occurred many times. The CDR3 reads CASGTDRGLEAFF. DNA of the CDR3: TGTGCTAGTGGTACAGACAGGGGGCTTGAAGCTTTCTTT. This chain uses TRBV12-5 with TRBJ1-1; 10 bases are a match to TRBD1. The trim removed 5 bases at V and 7 bases at J, leaving 4 bases unmatched. Germline V gene sequence: CDR1 LGHNT, CDR2 FRNRAP. The CDR3 totals 13 residues. Together with reference TRBV12-5 and TRBJ1-1, the CDR3 gives the full variable domain: DARVTQTPRHKVTEMGQEVTMRCQPILGHNTVFWYRQTMMQGLELLAYFRNRAPLDDSGMPKDRFSAEMPDATLATLKIQPSEPRDSAVYFCASGTDRGLEAFFGQGTRLTVV.

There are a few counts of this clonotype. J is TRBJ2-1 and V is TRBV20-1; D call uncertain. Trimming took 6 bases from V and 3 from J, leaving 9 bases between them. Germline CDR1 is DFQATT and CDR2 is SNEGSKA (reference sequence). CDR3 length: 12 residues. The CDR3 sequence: CSAIIYYNEQFF. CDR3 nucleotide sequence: TGCAGTGCCATTATTTACTACAATGAGCAGTTCTTC.

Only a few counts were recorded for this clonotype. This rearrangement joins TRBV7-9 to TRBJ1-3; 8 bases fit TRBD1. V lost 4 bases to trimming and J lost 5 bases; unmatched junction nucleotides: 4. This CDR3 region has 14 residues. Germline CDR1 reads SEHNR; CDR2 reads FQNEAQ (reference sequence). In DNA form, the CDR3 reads TGTGCCAGCAGCTCCGACAGGGGTAGAAACACCATATATTTT. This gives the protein CASSSDRGRNTIYF.

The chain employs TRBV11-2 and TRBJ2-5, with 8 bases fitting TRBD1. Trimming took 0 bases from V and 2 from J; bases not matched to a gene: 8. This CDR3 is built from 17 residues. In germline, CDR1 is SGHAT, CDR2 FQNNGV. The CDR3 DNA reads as TGTGCCAGCAGCTTAGATCAGGGGGCGGTTTCTCAAGAGACCCAGTACTTC. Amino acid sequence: CASSLDQGAVSQETQYF.

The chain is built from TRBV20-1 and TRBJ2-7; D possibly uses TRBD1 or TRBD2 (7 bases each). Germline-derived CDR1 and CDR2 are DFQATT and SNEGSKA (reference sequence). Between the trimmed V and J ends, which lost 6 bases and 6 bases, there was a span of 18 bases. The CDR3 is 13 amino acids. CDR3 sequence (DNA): TGCAGTGCCCCGACCCAGGGGGGGGGCGAGCAGTACTTC. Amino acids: CSAPTQGGGEQYF.

CDR3 nucleotide sequence: TGCAGTGCTAGAGACTCAACAGGGAGCTCCTACAATGAGCAGTTCTTC. The encoded protein is CSARDSTGSSYNEQFF. The chain uses TRBV20-1 and TRBJ2-1; tentatively, D is TRBD1 (6 bases). Germline V lookup: CDR1 DFQATT, CDR2 SNEGSKA (reference sequence). This CDR3 has 16 amino acids. V lost 0 bases, J lost 0 bases, and 12 bases lay in between.

CDR3 in amino acids: CASSLGYTYGYTF. The CDR3 nucleotides are TGTGCCAGCAGCCTCGGGTATACCTATGGCTACACCTTC. The V and J genes are TRBV7-2 and TRBJ1-2; D is undetermined. Germline V CDR1 and CDR2: SGHTA, FQGNSA. CDR3 length equals 13 residues. V lost 5 bases and J lost 4, with 11 bases in between.

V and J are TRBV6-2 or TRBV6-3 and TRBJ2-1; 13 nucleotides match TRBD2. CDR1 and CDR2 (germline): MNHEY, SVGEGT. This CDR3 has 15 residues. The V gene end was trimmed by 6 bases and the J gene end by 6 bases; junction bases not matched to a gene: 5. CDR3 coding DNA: TGTGCCAGCAGCACGGGACTAGCGGGAACCAATGAGCAGTTCTTC. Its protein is CASSTGLAGTNEQFF.

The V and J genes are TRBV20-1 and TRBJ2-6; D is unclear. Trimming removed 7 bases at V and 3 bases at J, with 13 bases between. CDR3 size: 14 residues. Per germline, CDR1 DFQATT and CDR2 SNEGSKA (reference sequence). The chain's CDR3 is CSGMGPYGANVLTF. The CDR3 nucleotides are TGCAGTGGGATGGGCCCTTATGGGGCCAACGTCCTGACTTTC.

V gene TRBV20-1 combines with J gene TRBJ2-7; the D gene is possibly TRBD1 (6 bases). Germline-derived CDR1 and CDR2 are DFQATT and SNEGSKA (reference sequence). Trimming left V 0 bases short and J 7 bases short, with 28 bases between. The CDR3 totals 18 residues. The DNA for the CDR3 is TGCAGTGCTAGAGATCCGCGACAGGCCTACCAGTTTTACAATGAGCAGTACTTC. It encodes CSARDPRQAYQFYNEQYF.

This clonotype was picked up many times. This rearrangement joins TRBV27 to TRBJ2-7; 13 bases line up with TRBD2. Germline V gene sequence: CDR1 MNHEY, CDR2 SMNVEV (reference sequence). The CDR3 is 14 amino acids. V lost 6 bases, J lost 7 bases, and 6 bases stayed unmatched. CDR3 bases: TGTGCCAGCAGAGGGACTAGCGGGATGGGTGAGCAGTACTTC. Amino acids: CASRGTSGMGEQYF.

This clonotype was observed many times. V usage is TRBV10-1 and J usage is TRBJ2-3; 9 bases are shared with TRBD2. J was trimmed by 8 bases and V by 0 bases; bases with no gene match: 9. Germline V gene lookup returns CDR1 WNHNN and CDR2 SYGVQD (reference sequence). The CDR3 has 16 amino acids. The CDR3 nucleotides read TGCGCCAGCAGTGAGTCCTTAGCGGGGGTCACCGGTACGCAGTATTTT. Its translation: CASSESLAGVTGTQYF.